This passage covers 2 T cell receptor beta chains from one sample sequenced in a study of cytotoxic CD8 clonotypes in ibrutinib-treated CLL. Only in-frame clones appear in the TCRdb table, and some are missing; sequencing was by immunoSEQ multiplex PCR. The table has about 26,000 clones, 65% to 90% seen once. This specimen consisted of PBMCs, obtained after 24 months of ibrutinib treatment. Receptor source: a human donor with chronic lymphocytic leukemia.

This chain joins TRBV11-2 and TRBJ1-1; D gene ambiguous. The germline V gene encodes CDR1 SGHAT and CDR2 FQNNGV. Trimming shortened V by 3 bases and J by 4 bases, and 12 bases separated the two germline ends. The CDR3 runs 14 residues. CDR3 region: CASSFRTSGTEAFF. CDR3 sequence (DNA): TGTGCCAGCAGCTTCCGGACTTCGGGCACTGAAGCTTTCTTT.

The chain couples TRBV29-1 to TRBJ2-7; no definite D call. Per the germline V gene, CDR1 is SQVTM and CDR2 is ANQGSEA. The CDR3 covers 13 residues. V was shortened by 5 bases and J by 0 bases, with 11 bases between the two germline ends. The CDR3, as DNA: TGCAGCGTTTCCATTCAGAGCTCCTACGAGCAGTACTTC. Its translation is CSVSIQSSYEQYF.